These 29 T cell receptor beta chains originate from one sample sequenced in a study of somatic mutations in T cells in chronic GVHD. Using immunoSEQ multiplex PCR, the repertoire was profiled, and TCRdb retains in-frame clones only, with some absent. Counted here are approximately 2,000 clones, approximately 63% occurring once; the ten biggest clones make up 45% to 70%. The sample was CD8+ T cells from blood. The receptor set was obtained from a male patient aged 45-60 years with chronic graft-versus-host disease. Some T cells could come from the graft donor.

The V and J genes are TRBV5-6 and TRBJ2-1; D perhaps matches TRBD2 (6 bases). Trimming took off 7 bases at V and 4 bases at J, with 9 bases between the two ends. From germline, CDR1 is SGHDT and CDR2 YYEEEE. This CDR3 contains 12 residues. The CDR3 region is CASSGVYNEQFF. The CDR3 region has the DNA TGTGCCAGCTCGGGGGTTTACAATGAGCAGTTCTTC.

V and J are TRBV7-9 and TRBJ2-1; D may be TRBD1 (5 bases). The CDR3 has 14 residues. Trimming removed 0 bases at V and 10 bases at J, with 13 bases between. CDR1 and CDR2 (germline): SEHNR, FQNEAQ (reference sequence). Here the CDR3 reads CASSLAFGAEEQFF. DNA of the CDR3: TGTGCCAGCAGCTTAGCATTTGGGGCCGAGGAGCAGTTCTTC.

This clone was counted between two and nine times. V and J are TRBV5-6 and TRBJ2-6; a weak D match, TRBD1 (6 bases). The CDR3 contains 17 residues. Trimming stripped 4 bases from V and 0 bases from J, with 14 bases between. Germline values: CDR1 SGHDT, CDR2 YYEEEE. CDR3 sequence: CASSLGTLLSGANVLTF. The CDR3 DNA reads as TGTGCCAGCAGCCTAGGGACACTCCTCTCTGGGGCCAACGTCCTGACTTTC.

The CDR3 nucleotides are TGTGCCAGCAGCTCGAGCAGCGGGACCCACTATGGCTACACCTTC. Translation gives CASSSSSGTHYGYTF. This chain links TRBV6-6 with TRBJ1-2; tentatively, D is TRBD1 (5 bases). The CDR3 is 15 amino acids. Trimming took off 6 bases at V and 3 bases at J, with 17 bases between the two ends. Germline V gene lookup returns CDR1 MNHNY and CDR2 SVGAGI (reference sequence).

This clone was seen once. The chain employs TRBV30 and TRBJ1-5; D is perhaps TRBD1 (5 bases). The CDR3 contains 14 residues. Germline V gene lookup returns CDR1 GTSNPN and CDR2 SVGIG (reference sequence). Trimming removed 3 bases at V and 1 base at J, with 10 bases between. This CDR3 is CAWRGRGSNQPQHF. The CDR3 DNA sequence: TGTGCCTGGAGGGGACGGGGGAGCAATCAGCCCCAGCATTTT.

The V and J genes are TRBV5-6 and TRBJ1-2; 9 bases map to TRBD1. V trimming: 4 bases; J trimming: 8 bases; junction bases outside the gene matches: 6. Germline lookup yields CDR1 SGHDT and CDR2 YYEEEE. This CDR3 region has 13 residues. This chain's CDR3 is CASSPGTGSGYTF. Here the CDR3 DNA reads TGTGCCAGCAGCCCCGGGACAGGGAGCGGCTACACCTTC.

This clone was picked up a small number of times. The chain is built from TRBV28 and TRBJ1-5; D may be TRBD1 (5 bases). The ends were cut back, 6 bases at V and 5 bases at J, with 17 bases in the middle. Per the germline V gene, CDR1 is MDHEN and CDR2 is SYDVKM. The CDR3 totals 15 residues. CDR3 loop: CASSPSGVQDQPQHF. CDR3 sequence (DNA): TGTGCCAGCAGCCCCTCGGGGGTCCAAGATCAGCCCCAGCATTTT. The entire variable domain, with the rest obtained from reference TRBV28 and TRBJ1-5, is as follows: DVKVTQSSRYLVKRTGEKVFLECVQDMDHENMFWYRQDPGLGLRLIYFSYDVKMKEKGDIPEGYSVSREKKERFSLILESASTNQTSMYLCASSPSGVQDQPQHFGDGTRLSIL.

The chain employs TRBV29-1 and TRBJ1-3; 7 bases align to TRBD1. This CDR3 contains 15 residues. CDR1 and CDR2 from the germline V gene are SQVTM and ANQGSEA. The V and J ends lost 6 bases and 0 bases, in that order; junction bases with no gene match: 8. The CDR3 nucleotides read TGCAGCGTCGCCTTGGGACAGTCCTCTGGAAACACCATATATTTT. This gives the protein CSVALGQSSGNTIYF.

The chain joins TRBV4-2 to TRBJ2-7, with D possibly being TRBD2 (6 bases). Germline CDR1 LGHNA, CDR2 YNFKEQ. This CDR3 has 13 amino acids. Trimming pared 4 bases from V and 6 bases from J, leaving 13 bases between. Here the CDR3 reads CASSLTSPGEQYF. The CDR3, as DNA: TGTGCCAGCAGCCTTACTAGCCCGGGCGAGCAGTACTTC.

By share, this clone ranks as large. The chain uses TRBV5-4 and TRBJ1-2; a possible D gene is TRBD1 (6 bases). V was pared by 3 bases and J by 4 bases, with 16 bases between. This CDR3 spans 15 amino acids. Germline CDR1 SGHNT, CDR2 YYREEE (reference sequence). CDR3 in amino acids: CASSSSGGLSYGYTF. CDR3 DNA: TGTGCCAGCAGCTCCTCGGGGGGGCTTAGCTATGGCTACACCTTC.

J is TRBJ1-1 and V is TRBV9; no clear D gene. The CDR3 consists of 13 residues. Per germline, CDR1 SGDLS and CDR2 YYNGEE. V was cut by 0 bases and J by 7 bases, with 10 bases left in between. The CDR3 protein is CASSVDSQSEAFF. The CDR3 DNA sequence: TGTGCCAGCAGCGTAGACAGCCAGAGTGAAGCTTTCTTT.

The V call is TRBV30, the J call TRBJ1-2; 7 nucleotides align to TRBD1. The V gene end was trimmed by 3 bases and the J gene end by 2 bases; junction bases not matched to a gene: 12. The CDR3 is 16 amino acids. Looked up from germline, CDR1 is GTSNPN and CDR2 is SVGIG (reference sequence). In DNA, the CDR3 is TGTGCCTGGAGAGAAGGCGACAGGGTGGCGAACTATGGCTACACCTTC. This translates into CAWREGDRVANYGYTF.

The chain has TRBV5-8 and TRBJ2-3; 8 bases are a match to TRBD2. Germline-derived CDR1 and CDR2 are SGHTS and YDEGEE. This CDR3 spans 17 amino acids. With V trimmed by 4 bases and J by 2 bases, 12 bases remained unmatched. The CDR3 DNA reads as TGTGCCAGCAGCCGCCCGGCGACTAGCGCTAACACAGATACGCAGTATTTT. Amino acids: CASSRPATSANTDTQYF.

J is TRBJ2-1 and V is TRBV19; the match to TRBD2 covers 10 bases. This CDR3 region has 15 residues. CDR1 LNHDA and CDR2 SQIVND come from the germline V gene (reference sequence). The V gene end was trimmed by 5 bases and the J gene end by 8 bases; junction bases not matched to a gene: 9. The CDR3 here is CASSSTGTSVDEQFF. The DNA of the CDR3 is TGTGCCAGTAGTTCCACCGGGACTAGCGTCGATGAGCAGTTCTTC.

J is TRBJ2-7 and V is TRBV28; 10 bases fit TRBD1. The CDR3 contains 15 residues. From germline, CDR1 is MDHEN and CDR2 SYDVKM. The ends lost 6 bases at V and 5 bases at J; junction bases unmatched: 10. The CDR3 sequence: CASRRPGQGYHEQYF. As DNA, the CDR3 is TGTGCCAGCAGACGTCCGGGACAGGGGTACCACGAGCAGTACTTC.

This CDR3 reads CASSIGTRGSHSNQPQHF. DNA of the CDR3: TGTGCCAGTAGTATAGGAACCCGGGGGAGTCATAGCAATCAGCCCCAGCATTTT. V usage is TRBV19 and J usage is TRBJ1-5; a possible D gene is TRBD1 (5 bases). The germline V gene has CDR1 LNHDA and CDR2 SQIVND (reference sequence). The CDR3 loop spans 18 amino acids. V gave up 1 base and J gave up 0 bases, with 16 bases separating them.

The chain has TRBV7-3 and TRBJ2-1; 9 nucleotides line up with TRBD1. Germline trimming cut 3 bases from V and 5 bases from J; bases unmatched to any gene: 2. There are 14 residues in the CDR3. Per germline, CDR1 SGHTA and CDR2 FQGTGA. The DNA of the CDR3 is TGTGCCAGCAGCTTCACAGGGGGCCACAATGAGCAGTTCTTC. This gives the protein CASSFTGGHNEQFF.

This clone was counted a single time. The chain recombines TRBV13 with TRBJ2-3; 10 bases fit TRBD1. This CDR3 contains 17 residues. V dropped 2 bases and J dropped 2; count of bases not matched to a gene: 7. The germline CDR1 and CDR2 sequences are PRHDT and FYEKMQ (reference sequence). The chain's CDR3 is CASSLRGDRGYTDTQYF. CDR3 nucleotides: TGTGCCAGCAGCTTAAGGGGGGACAGGGGTTACACAGATACGCAGTATTTT.

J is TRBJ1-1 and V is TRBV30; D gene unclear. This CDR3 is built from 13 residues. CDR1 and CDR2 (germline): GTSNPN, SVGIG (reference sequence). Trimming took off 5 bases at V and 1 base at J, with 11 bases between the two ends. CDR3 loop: CAWARTGNTEAFF. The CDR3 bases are TGTGCCTGGGCCCGTACGGGGAACACTGAAGCTTTCTTT.

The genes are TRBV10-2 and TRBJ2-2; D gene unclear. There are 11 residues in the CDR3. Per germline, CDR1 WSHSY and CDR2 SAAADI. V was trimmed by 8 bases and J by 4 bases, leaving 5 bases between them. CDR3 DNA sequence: TGCGCCAGCCATAGCACCGGGGAGCTGTTTTTT. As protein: CASHSTGELFF.

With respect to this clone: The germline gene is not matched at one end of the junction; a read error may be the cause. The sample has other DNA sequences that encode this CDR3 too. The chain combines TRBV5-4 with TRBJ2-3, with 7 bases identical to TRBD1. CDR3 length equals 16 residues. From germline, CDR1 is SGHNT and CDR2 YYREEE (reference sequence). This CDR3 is CASSQETGPDWGRQYF. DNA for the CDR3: TGCGCCAGCAGCCAAGAGACAGGGCCCGACTGGGGAAGGCAGTATTTT.

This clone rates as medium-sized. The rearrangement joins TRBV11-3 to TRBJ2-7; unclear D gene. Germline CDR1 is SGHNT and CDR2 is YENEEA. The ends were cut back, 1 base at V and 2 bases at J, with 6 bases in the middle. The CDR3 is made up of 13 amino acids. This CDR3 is CASSLGAPYEQYF. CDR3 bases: TGTGCCAGCAGCTTAGGAGCTCCCTACGAGCAGTACTTC.

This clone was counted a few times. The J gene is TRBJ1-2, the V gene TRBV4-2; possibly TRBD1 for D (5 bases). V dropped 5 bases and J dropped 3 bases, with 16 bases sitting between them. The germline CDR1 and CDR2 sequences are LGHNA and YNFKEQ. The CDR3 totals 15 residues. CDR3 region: CASSSSSGTHYGYTF. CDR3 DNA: TGTGCCAGCAGCTCGAGCAGCGGGACCCACTATGGCTACACCTTC.

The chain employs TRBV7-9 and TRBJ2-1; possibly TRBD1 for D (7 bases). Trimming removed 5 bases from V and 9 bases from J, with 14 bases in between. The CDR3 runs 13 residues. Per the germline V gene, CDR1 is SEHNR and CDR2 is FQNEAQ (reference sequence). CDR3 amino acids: CASSGPGGGEQFF. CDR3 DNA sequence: TGTGCCAGCAGCGGCCCAGGGGGAGGTGAGCAGTTCTTC.

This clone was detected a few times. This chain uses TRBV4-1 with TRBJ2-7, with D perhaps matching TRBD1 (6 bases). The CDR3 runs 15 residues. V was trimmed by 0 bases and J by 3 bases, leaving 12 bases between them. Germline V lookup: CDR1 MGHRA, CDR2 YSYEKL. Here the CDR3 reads CASSQERQGIYEQYF. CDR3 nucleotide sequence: TGCGCCAGCAGCCAAGAGCGGCAGGGGATCTACGAGCAGTACTTC.

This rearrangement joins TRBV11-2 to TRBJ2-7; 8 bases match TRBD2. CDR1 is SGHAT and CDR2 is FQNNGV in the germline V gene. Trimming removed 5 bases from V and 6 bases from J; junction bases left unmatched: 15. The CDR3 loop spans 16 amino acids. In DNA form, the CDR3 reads TGTGCCAGCAGCCCCTTAGCGGGACGGGTGGGGATCGAGCAGTACTTC. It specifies CASSPLAGRVGIEQYF.

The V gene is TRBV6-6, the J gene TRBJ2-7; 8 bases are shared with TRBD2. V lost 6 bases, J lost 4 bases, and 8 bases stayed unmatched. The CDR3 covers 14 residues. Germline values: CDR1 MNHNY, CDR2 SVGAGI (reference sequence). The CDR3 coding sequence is TGTGCCAGCAGCCAAGCGGGGGTCTTGTACGAGCAGTACTTC. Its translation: CASSQAGVLYEQYF.

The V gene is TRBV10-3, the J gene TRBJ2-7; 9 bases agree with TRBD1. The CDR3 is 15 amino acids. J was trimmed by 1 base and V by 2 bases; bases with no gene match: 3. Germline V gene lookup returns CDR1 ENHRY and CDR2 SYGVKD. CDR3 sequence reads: CAISEPTGGSYEQYF. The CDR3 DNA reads TGTGCCATCAGTGAGCCGACAGGGGGGTCCTACGAGCAGTACTTC.

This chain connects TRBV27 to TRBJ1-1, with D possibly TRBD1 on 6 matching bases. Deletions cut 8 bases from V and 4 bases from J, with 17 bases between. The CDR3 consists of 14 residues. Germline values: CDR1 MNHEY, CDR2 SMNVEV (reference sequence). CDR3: CASAYMGAGTEAFF. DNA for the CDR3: TGTGCCAGCGCATACATGGGGGCCGGCACTGAAGCTTTCTTT.